This TCR beta chain was obtained from a study of cytomegalovirus exposure and HLA in healthy donors. Study results and caveats: Using a false discovery rate of 0.05, a later analysis showed that some 16,000 TCR beta sequences were associated with HLA alleles. The study designated 150 or so TCR beta chains cytomegalovirus-associated.

Researchers ran the PCR with 60 Vbeta and 13 Jbeta primers. TCRdb's copy holds only in-frame clones and misses some; the assay was immunoSEQ multiplex PCR. The sample's table shows tens of thousands of clones. The CDR3 has 16 amino acids. Trimming removed 4 bases from V and 1 base from J, with 18 bases in between. In regard to this clone: Its matching antigen is unknown.

This receptor was identified in a male donor in good health and CMV-seronegative. V usage is TRBV5-7 and J usage is TRBJ2-7, with D perhaps matching TRBD1 (6 bases). TRBV5-7 is labeled an ORF, and its function is uncertain. Sequencing was done on a sample of PBMCs. The CDR3 DNA reads TGTGCCAGCAGCCCGGACAGCCCCCAAGTTTCCTACGAGCAGTACTTC. Translated: CASSPDSPQVSYEQYF.